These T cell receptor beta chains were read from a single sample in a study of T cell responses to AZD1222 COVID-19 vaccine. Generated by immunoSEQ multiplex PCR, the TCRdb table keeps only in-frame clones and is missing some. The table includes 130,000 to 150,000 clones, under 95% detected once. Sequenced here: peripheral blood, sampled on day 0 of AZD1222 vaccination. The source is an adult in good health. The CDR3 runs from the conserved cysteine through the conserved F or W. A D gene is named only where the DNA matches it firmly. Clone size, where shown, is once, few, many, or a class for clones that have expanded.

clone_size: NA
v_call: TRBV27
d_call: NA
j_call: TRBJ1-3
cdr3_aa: CASNAAGRGASGNTIYF
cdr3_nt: TGTGCCAGCAACGCGGCAGGGAGGGGCGCATCTGGAAACACCATATATTTT

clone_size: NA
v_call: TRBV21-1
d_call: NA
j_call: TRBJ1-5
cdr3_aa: CASSPPTGIADQPQHF
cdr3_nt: TGTGCCAGCAGCCCCCCCACCGGGATTGCTGATCAGCCCCAGCATTTT

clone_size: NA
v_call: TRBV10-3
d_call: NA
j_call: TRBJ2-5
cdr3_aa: CAISESVIGKGETQYF
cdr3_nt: TGTGCCATCAGTGAGTCGGTGATCGGGAAGGGAGAGACCCAGTACTTC

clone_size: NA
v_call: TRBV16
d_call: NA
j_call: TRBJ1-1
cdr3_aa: CASSLRRGDTEAFF
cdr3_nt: TGTGCCAGCAGCCTTCGGCGGGGAGACACTGAAGCTTTCTTT

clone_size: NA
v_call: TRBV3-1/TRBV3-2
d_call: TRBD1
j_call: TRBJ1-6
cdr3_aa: CASSQMHRGRNSPLHF
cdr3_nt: TGTGCCAGCAGCCAAATGCACAGGGGGAGAAATTCACCCCTCCACTTT

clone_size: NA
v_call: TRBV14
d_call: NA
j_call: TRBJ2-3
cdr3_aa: CASSPRLDSDTQYF
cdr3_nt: TGTGCCAGCAGCCCCAGACTAGACTCAGATACGCAGTATTTT

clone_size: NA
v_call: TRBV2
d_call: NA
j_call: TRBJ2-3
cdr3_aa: CASSDRATDTQYF
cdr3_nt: TGTGCCAGCAGTGACAGGGCCACAGATACGCAGTATTTT

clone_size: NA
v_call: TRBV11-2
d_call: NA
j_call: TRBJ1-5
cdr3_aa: CASSLDRLNQPQHF
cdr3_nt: TGTGCCAGCAGCTTAGACAGGCTCAATCAGCCCCAGCATTTT

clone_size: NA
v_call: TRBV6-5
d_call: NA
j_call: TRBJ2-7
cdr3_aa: CASSYTLGTTYEQYF
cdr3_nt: TGTGCCAGCAGTTACACATTGGGAACAACCTACGAGCAGTACTTC

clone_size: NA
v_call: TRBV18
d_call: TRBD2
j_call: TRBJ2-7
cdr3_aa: CASSPPGGVEQYF
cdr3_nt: TGTGCCAGCTCACCACCCGGGGGGGTCGAGCAGTACTTC

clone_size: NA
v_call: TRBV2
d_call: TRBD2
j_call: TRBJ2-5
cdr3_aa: CASRGLSGELQETQYF
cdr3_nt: TGTGCCAGCAGGGGACTTAGCGGGGAATTGCAAGAGACCCAGTACTTC

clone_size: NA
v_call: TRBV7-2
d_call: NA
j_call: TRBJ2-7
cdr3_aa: CASSLSQGYEQYF
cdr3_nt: TGTGCCAGCAGCTTATCCCAGGGTTACGAGCAGTACTTC

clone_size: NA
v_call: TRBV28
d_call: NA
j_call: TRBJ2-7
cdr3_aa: CASSLAPNRPYEQYF
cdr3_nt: TGTGCCAGCAGTTTAGCTCCGAACCGACCCTACGAGCAGTACTTC

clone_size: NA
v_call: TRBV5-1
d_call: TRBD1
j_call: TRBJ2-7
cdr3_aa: CASSLGDSSYEQYF
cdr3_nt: TGCGCCAGCAGCTTGGGGGACAGCTCCTACGAGCAGTACTTC

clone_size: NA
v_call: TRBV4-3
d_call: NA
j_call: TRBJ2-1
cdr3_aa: CASSQDGLSSYNEQFF
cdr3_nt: TGCGCCAGCAGCCAAGACGGGCTGAGCTCCTACAATGAGCAGTTCTTC

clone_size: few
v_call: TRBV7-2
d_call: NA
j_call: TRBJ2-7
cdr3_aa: CASSFSSYEQYF
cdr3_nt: TGTGCCAGCAGCTTTAGCTCCTACGAGCAGTACTTC

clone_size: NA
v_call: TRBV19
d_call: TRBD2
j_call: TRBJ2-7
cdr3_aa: CASAGTSDYEQYF
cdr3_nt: TGTGCCAGTGCCGGGACTAGCGACTACGAGCAGTACTTC

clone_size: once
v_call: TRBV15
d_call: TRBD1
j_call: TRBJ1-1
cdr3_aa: CATSINRGGTEAFF
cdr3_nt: TGTGCCACCAGCATAAACAGGGGAGGAACTGAAGCTTTCTTT

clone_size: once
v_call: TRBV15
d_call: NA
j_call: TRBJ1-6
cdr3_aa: CATSRNWDSPLHF
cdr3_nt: TGTGCCACCAGCAGGAATTGGGATTCACCCCTCCACTTT

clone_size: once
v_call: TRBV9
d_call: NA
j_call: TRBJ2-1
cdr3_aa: CASSVGGGNREQFF
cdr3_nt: TGTGCCAGCAGCGTAGGAGGCGGAAATCGTGAGCAGTTCTTC

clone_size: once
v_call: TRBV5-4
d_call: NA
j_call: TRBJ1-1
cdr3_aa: CASSLDSYTEAFF
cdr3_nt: TGTGCCAGCAGCTTGGACAGTTACACTGAAGCTTTCTTT

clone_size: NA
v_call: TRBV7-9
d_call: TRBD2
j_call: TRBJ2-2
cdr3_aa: CASSLGLAGENTGELFF
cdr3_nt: TGTGCCAGCAGCTTAGGACTAGCGGGGGAGAACACCGGGGAGCTGTTTTTT

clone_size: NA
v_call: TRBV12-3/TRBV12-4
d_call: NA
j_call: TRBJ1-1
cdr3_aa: CASSLGGNTEAFF
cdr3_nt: TGTGCCAGCAGTTTAGGTGGGAACACTGAAGCTTTCTTT

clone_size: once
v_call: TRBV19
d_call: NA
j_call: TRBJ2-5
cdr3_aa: CASSIDRGGPQETQYF
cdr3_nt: TGTGCCAGTAGTATAGATCGGGGAGGTCCTCAAGAGACCCAGTACTTC

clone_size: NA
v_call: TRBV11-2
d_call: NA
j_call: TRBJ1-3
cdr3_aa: CASSPRTGSGNTIYF
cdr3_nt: TGTGCCAGCAGCCCGCGTACAGGGTCTGGAAACACCATATATTTT

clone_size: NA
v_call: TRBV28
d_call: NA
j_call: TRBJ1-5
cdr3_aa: CASSLPEGGRRVQPQHF
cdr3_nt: TGTGCCAGCAGTTTGCCGGAGGGGGGGCGACGAGTTCAGCCCCAGCATTTT

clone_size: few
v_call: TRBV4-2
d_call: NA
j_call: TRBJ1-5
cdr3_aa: CASSQVAAGHQPQHF
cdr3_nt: TGTGCCAGCAGCCAAGTTGCGGCAGGGCATCAGCCCCAGCATTTT

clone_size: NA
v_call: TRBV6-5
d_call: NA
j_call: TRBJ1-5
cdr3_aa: CASSREAGAQPQHF
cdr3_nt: TGTGCCAGCAGCCGAGAGGCAGGGGCTCAGCCCCAGCATTTT

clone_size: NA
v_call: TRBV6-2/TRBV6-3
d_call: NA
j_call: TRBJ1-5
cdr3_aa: CASSDRRSNQPQHF
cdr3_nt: TGTGCCAGCAGCGATCGTAGAAGCAATCAGCCCCAGCATTTT

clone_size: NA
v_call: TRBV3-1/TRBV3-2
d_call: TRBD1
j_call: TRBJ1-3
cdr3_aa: CASSRFRDRADTIYF
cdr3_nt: TGTGCCAGCAGCCGTTTCCGGGACAGGGCGGACACCATATATTTT

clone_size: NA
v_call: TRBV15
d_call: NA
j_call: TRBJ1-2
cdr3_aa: CATSRGRDGSNYGYTF
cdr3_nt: TGTGCCACCAGCAGAGGCCGGGACGGATCTAACTATGGCTACACCTTC

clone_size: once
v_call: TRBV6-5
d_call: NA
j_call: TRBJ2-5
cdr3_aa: CASSYRTAQETQYF
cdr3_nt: TGTGCCAGCAGTTACAGGACGGCCCAAGAGACCCAGTACTTC

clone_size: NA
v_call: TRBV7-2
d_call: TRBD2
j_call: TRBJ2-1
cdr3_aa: CASSLDGGSNEQFF
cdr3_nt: TGTGCCAGCAGCTTAGACGGGGGGAGCAATGAGCAGTTCTTC

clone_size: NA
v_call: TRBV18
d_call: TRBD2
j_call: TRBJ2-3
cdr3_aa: CASSNSGAPPFADTQYF
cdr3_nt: TGTGCCAGCTCAAATAGCGGGGCCCCACCTTTCGCAGATACGCAGTATTTT

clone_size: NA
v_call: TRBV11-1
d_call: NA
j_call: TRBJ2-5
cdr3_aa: CASSLLDGYQETQYF
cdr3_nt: TGTGCCAGCAGCTTATTGGATGGGTACCAAGAGACCCAGTACTTC

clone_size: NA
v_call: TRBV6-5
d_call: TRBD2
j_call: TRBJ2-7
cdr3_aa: CASSPSSGALGEQYF
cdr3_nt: TGTGCCAGCAGCCCGTCTAGCGGGGCCTTGGGGGAGCAGTACTTC

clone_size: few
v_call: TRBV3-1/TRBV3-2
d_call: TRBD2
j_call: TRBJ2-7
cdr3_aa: CASSQDLAGGREQYF
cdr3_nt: TGTGCCAGCAGCCAAGACCTAGCGGGAGGTAGGGAGCAGTACTTC

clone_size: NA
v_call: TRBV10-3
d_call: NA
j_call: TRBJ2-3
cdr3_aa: CAAQPGGSVTDTQYF
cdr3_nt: TGTGCCGCACAACCGGGTGGGAGCGTCACAGATACGCAGTATTTT

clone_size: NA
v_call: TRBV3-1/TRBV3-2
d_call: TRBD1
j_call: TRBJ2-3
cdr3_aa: CASSPPGQGNSDTQYF
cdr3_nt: TGTGCCAGCAGTCCGCCTGGACAGGGGAATTCAGATACGCAGTATTTT

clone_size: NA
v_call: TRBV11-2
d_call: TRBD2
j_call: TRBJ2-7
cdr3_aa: CASSITSGSTYEQYF
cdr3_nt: TGTGCCAGCAGCATAACTAGCGGGAGTACCTACGAGCAGTACTTC

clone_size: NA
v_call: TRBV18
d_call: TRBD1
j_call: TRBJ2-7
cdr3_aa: CASSPGTGGAYEQYF
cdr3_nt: TGTGCCAGCTCACCCGGGACAGGCGGAGCCTACGAGCAGTACTTC

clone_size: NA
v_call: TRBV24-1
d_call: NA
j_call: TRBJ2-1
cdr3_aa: CATSSRDISQGSYEQFF
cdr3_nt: TGTGCCACCAGCTCCCGGGACATCTCCCAGGGTAGCTATGAGCAGTTCTTC

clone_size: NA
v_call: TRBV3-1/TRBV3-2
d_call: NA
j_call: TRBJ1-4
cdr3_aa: CASSQERSGEKLFF
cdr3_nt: TGTGCCAGCAGCCAAGAGCGAAGCGGTGAAAAACTGTTTTTT

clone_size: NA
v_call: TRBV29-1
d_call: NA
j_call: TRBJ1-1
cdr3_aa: CSVDRTAEAFF
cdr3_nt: TGCAGCGTCGACAGGACAGCTGAAGCTTTCTTT

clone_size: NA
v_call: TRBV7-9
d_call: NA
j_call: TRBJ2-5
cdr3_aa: CASSFVLGETQYF
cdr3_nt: TGTGCCAGCAGCTTTGTCCTTGGAGAGACCCAGTACTTC

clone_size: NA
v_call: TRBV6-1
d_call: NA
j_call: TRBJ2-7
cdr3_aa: CASSEFPEQYF
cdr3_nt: TGTGCCAGCAGTGAATTTCCAGAGCAGTACTTC

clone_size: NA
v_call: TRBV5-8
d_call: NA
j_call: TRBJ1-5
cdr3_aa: CASSSDGQPQHF
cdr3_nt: TGTGCCAGCAGCTCCGATGGACAGCCCCAGCATTTT

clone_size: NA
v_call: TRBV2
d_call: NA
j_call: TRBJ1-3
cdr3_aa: CASSVGTVRSGNTIYF
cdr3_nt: TGTGCCAGCAGTGTTGGGACGGTCCGCTCTGGAAACACCATATATTTT

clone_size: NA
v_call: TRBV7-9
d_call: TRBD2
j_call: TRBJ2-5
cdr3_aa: CASSQHSGGETQYF
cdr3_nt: TGTGCCAGCAGCCAACATAGCGGGGGAGAGACCCAGTACTTC

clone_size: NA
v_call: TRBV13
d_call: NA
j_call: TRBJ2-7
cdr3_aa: CASRQGTHEQYF
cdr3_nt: TGTGCCAGCAGACAGGGTACCCACGAGCAGTACTTC

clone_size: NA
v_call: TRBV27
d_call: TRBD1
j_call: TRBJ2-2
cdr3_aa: CASSRSTGTGSTGELFF
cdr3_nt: TGTGCCAGCAGTCGGTCGACCGGGACAGGGAGCACCGGGGAGCTGTTTTTT

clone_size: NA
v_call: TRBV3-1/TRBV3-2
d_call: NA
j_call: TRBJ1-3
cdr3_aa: CASSANSGNTIYF
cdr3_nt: TGTGCCAGCAGCGCAAACTCTGGAAACACCATATATTTT

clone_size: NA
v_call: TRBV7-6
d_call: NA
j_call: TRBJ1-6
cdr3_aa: CASSTRAGTLDSSYNSPLHF
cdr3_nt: TGTGCCAGCAGCACCAGAGCCGGGACTCTAGATAGCTCCTATAATTCACCCCTCCACTTT

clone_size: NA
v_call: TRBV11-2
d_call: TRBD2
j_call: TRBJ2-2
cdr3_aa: CAGGERTNTGELFF
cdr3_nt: TGTGCCGGGGGGGAGCGGACCAACACCGGGGAGCTGTTTTTT

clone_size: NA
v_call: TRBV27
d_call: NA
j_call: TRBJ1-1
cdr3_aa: CASRGHTEAFF
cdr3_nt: TGTGCCAGCAGGGGTCACACTGAAGCTTTCTTT

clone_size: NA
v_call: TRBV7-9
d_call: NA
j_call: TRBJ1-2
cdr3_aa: CASSLSKDRTPYGYTF
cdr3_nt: TGTGCCAGCAGCTTATCCAAGGACAGAACTCCCTATGGCTACACCTTC

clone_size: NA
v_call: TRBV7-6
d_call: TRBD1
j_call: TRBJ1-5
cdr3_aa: CASSPNPDRGWPQHF
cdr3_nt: TGTGCCAGCAGTCCCAACCCCGACAGGGGCTGGCCCCAGCATTTT